One and the same sample provided the 5 T cell receptor beta chains below, sequenced in a study of beta chain features in type 1 diabetes. TCRB transcripts that were expressed got sequenced, as all of the isolated RNA had been reverse transcribed. Profiling relied on immunoSEQ multiplex PCR, and the TCRdb table lists in-frame clones only, not all of them. The sample holds some 500,000 clones, roughly an eighth seen once. Sequencing was carried out using naive CD4+ T cells from blood. These TCRs come from a woman in her late teens or twenties in good health.

V is TRBV9 and J is TRBJ1-6; D unclear. Germline-derived CDR1 and CDR2 are SGDLS and YYNGEE. The CDR3 is 17 amino acids. The germline V and J ends were trimmed by 0 bases and 4 bases, with 14 bases remaining between them. The CDR3 DNA sequence: TGTGCCAGCAGCGTAGGTAGAGGTGTCTCATATAATTCACCCCTCCACTTT. As protein: CASSVGRGVSYNSPLHF.

The chain carries TRBV9 and TRBJ2-5; a possible D gene is TRBD2 (6 bases). The CDR3 runs 15 residues. V was cut by 0 bases and J by 5 bases, with 14 bases left in between. Germline lookup yields CDR1 SGDLS and CDR2 YYNGEE. CDR3 amino acids: CASSVAPGVRETQYF. CDR3 coding DNA: TGTGCCAGCAGCGTAGCTCCGGGAGTTCGGGAGACCCAGTACTTC.

This clone was counted between two and nine times. The V and J genes are TRBV5-6 and TRBJ1-2; D is ambiguous. CDR1 is SGHDT and CDR2 is YYEEEE in the germline V gene. The CDR3 extends over 11 amino acids. Trimming took 3 bases from V and 8 from J, leaving 8 bases between them. As DNA, the CDR3 is TGTGCCAGCAGCTCCTCGTGGGGCTACACCTTC. It codes for CASSSSWGYTF.

The rearrangement uses TRBV7-9 and TRBJ2-1; 11 positions agree with TRBD2. V gave up 5 bases and J gave up 9 bases; unmatched junction bases: 12. Germline CDR1 reads SEHNR; CDR2 reads FQNEAQ (reference sequence). CDR3 length equals 16 residues. CDR3 amino acids: CASSPGIAGGPGEQFF. DNA of the CDR3: TGTGCCAGCAGCCCCGGAATAGCGGGAGGGCCTGGTGAGCAGTTCTTC.

The table lists this clone with many counts. The V call is TRBV25-1, the J call TRBJ2-5, with D possibly matching TRBD1 (6 bases). V was cut by 3 bases and J by 2 bases, with 13 bases left in between. The CDR3 runs to 15 residues. CDR1 is MGHDK, CDR2 SYGVNS, per germline. CDR3 nucleotide sequence: TGTGCCAGCAGTGACCCCGGGACACCGCAAGAGACCCAGTACTTC. Protein sequence: CASSDPGTPQETQYF.